The entry below gives a single TCR beta chain sequence along with its context. Its antigen is unidentified. This sample was included in a study of T cell responses to AZD1222 COVID-19 vaccine. Study-level results: Dominant CD4 TCR responses targeted spike regions 160-218 and 743-854.

Using immunoSEQ multiplex PCR, the repertoire was profiled, and TCRdb retains in-frame clones only, with some absent. The profile shows about 140,000 clones, around nine tenths of them singletons. The length of the CDR3 is 12 residues. CDR1 is SGHTA, CDR2 FQGNSA, per germline. The V end lost 4 bases, the J end lost 8 bases, and 11 bases lay between the germline ends. Samples with a second dose at about 4 or about 12 weeks were pooled together. The gene calls are TRBV7-2 and TRBJ1-2; maybe TRBD1 (6 bases). The sample in question was peripheral blood, obtained 28 days after the second AZD1222 dose. The receptor was derived from an adult who received the AZD1222 COVID-19 vaccine. CDR3 protein: CASSSTGKGYTF. CDR3 coding DNA: TGTGCCAGCAGCTCAACAGGGAAGGGCTACACCTTC.